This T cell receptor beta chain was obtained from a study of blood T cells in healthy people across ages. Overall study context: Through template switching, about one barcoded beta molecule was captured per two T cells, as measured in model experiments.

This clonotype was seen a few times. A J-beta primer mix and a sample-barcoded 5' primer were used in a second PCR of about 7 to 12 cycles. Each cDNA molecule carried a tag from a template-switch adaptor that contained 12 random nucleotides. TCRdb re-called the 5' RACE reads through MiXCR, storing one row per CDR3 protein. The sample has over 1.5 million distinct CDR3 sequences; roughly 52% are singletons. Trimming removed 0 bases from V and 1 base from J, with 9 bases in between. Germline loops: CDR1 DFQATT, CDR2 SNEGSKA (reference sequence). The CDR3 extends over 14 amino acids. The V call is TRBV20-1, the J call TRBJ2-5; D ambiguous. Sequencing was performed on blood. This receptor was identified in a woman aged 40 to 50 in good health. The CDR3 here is CSARDPQSQETQYF. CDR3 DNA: TGCAGTGCTAGAGATCCGCAGAGCCAAGAGACCCAGTACTTC.